This entry features one T cell receptor beta chain sequence. Its antigen target is currently unknown. There are no base qualities to consult, and no much larger clone falls within one base. The sample originates from a study of T cell repertoires in cytomegalovirus infection (dated 2019 in TCRdb). Background on the whole study: Recently identified HLA-C-restricted CMV epitopes, whose presentation resists viral immunomodulation, were targeted by peptide stimulations together with well-studied HLA-B-restricted epitopes. Donor HLA type was relevant to the analysis, because carriage of CMV infection together with the matching HLA type was indicated by public TCR beta signatures.

These reads were obtained on an Illumina HiSeq 1500. TCRdb reanalyzed the raw reads on its own, using fastp at Q25 for trimming and MiXCR for clone calling, and kept in-frame beta chains. Identical CDR3 proteins give one entry, which carries the most common genes and DNA. This sample lists 200,000 or so distinct CDR3 sequences; about 38% were detected once. The ten most abundant clones make up approximately 59% of the sample. Study-level results and caveats: The ex vivo response was dominated by HLA-C-restricted CMV-specific TCR beta clonotypes, which also provided the single most frequent clonotype in two of eight donors. Cumulative frequency of public TCR beta family members discriminated carriers of CMV infection plus the relevant HLA type in this cohort and an independent roughly 330-donor cohort.

What this sample's treatment or condition label stands for: in vitro stimulation with specific CMV peptide epitopes to enrich CMV-specific T cells. The clonotype originates from a human donor in good health (CMV status not recorded). Some clones in this sample may be carry-over from other donors' samples. Sequenced here: CD8+ T cells from cultured PBMCs, sampled from culture after CMV antigen stimulation.

The nucleotides are TGTGCCAGCAGTCGAACCCCATGGGGCCGCGACTCGCAGTTCTTC. It is translated as CASSRTPWGRDSQFF. Rearrangement joined TRBV28 to TRBJ2-1; a tentative D call is TRBD1 (5 bases match). The CDR3 has 15 amino acids, counting the end cysteine and phenylalanine. Only the CDR3 portion is preserved as DNA: 45 bases, with reading frame beginning at the first base. CDR1 and CDR2 are drawn from the germline V gene: MDHEN, SYDVKM. V loses 5 bases, J loses 12 bases, and the germline ends lie 23 bases apart.